These 29 T cell receptor beta chains originate from one sample sequenced in a study of CD8+ T cells in alopecia areata. The authors extracted RNA and reverse transcribed it into cDNA as the sequencing template. Method: immunoSEQ multiplex PCR; TCRdb's copy keeps in-frame clones and lacks some. The sample shows thousands of clones, less than 80% of them seen only once. It was from alopecia areata patients that lesional scalp punch biopsies and peripheral blood were collected. Source: skin, taken at week 0. These receptors all come from a human donor with alopecia areata.

The CDR3: CASSRTSGDYNEQFF. The DNA for the CDR3 is TGTGCCAGCAGTCGGACTAGCGGGGACTACAATGAGCAGTTCTTC. The chain is built from TRBV6-5 and TRBJ2-1, with 12 nucleotides matching TRBD2. With 5 bases clipped from V and 3 bases from J, the junction kept 2 bases outside the gene matches. Germline assignment: CDR1 MNHEY and CDR2 SVGAGI. The CDR3 totals 15 residues.

The chain joins TRBV7-8 to TRBJ2-5; perhaps TRBD1 as D (7 bases). CDR3 length equals 13 residues. Trimming pared 1 base from V and 7 bases from J, leaving 10 bases between. The germline gives CDR1 SGHVS, CDR2 FQNEAQ. For the CDR3, the DNA is TGTGCCAGCAGCTTAGAGGAGGGGGCGACCCAGTACTTC. Translating it yields CASSLEEGATQYF.

This clone was counted once. The rearrangement joins TRBV4-1 to TRBJ2-1; TRBD2 aligns across 8 bases. The CDR3 contains 17 residues. The J segment lost 0 bases and the V segment lost 4 bases, leaving 8 bases of the junction unmatched. Germline CDR1 and CDR2: MGHRA and YSYEKL. CDR3 region: CASSPGVSGASYNEQFF. CDR3 DNA: TGCGCCAGCAGCCCCGGGGTTAGCGGGGCCTCCTACAATGAGCAGTTCTTC.

The J gene is TRBJ1-6, the V gene TRBV2, with D uncertain. Germline V CDR1 and CDR2: SNHLY, FYNNEI. This CDR3 contains 13 residues. Trimming cost V 4 bases and J 6 bases, with 7 bases left between them. CDR3 sequence (DNA): TGTGCCAGCAGTGTGGGCAGTAATTCACCCCTCCACTTT. Translating it yields CASSVGSNSPLHF.

The chain uses TRBV7-9 and TRBJ1-2; 9 bases are a match to TRBD1. There are 13 residues in the CDR3. Germline lookup yields CDR1 SEHNR and CDR2 FQNEAQ (reference sequence). The ends lost 4 bases at V and 8 bases at J; junction bases unmatched: 5. CDR3 protein: CASSSGTGIGYTF. CDR3 bases: TGTGCCAGCAGCTCCGGGACAGGGATCGGCTACACCTTC.

The sample holds a few counts of this clone. The V call is TRBV7-4, the J call TRBJ1-5; the D gene is possibly TRBD1 (5 bases). Germline CDR1 is SGHVT and CDR2 is SQSDAQ. The CDR3 totals 9 residues. The DNA for the CDR3 is TGTGGGCAGGGCCAGCCCCAGCATTTT. Its protein is CGQGQPQHF.

As to this clone: The junction shows a germline mismatch at one end, possibly a read error. The gene calls are TRBV11-2 and TRBJ1-1; D remains ambiguous. The germline V gene has CDR1 SGHAT and CDR2 FQNNGV. The length of the CDR3 is 12 residues. The CDR3 sequence: CASSLGSTEASF. The CDR3 coding sequence is TGTGCCAGCAGCTTAGGTTCCACTGAAGCTTCCTTT. The full variable domain, with the rest looked up from reference TRBV11-2 and TRBJ1-1, is EAGVAQSPRYKIIEKRQSVAFWCNPISGHATLYWYQQILGQGPKLLIQFQNNGVVDDSQLPKDRFSAERLKGVDSTLKIQPAKLEDSAVYLCASSLGSTEASFGQGTRLTVV.

CDR3 sequence: CASSEGQGAGSPLHF. DNA of the CDR3: TGCGCCAGCAGCGAAGGACAGGGGGCAGGTTCACCCCTCCACTTT. The chain joins TRBV5-1 to TRBJ1-6, with 11 positions matching TRBD1. Per the germline V gene, CDR1 is SGHRS and CDR2 is YFSETQ. After removal of 4 bases from V and 9 bases from J, the junction contained 6 bases not matched to a gene. CDR3 length equals 15 residues.

Notes on this clone: A junction end diverges from the germline sequence, so it may reflect a read error. Other DNA sequences of this sample code for an identical CDR3. The V gene is TRBV6-5, the J gene TRBJ1-4; no reliable D call. Germline CDR1 and CDR2: MNHEY and SVGAGI. The CDR3 totals 13 residues. The CDR3 bases are TGTGCCACCAAACCGGGCTTCTATGAAAAGCTGTTTTTT. It yields the protein CATKPGFYEKLFF.

This clone was observed a handful of times. The rearrangement joins TRBV10-3 to TRBJ2-7, with D tentatively TRBD2 (5 bases). The V and J ends lost 2 bases and 0 bases respectively, with 11 bases between them. This CDR3 is 15 amino acids long. Germline loops: CDR1 ENHRY, CDR2 SYGVKD. The CDR3 sequence: CAISENAGFSYEQYF. Here the CDR3 DNA reads TGTGCCATCAGTGAGAATGCGGGCTTCTCCTACGAGCAGTACTTC.

The chain joins TRBV7-6 to TRBJ1-2; a possible D gene is TRBD1 (5 bases). The CDR3 totals 14 residues. V was shortened by 5 bases and J by 7 bases, with 17 bases between the two germline ends. The germline V gene encodes CDR1 SGHVS and CDR2 FNYEAQ. The DNA for the CDR3 is TGTGCCAGCAGCCAACCAGGAACAGGACGTGGCTACACCTTC. Its translation is CASSQPGTGRGYTF.

This clone appeared a few times. This sequence joins TRBV2 and TRBJ1-1; D is ambiguous. The CDR3 sequence is 13 residues long. Per the germline V gene, CDR1 is SNHLY and CDR2 is FYNNEI. V lost 7 bases to trimming and J lost 5 bases, with 14 bases between them. The CDR3 DNA reads as TGTGCCAGCATTGGAGGGCCGGGGACTGAAGCTTTCTTT. Amino acids: CASIGGPGTEAFF.

V is TRBV14 and J is TRBJ1-1, with D unclear. V lost 3 bases to trimming and J lost 5 bases, with 7 bases between them. Per germline, CDR1 SGHDN and CDR2 FVKESK. CDR3 size: 12 residues. The CDR3 region is CASSQYWTEAFF. CDR3 nucleotides: TGTGCCAGCAGCCAGTATTGGACTGAAGCTTTCTTT.

The chain carries TRBV7-3 and TRBJ2-1; 12 bases are shared with TRBD2. With 1 base clipped from V and 0 bases from J, the junction kept 13 bases outside the gene matches. Germline assignment: CDR1 SGHTA and CDR2 FQGTGA. The CDR3 extends over 21 amino acids. CDR3 sequence (DNA): TGTGCCAGCAGCTTAAAAACTAGCGGGGGGCCCGGAGGGGGCTCCTACAATGAGCAGTTCTTC. Translation gives CASSLKTSGGPGGGSYNEQFF.

The rearrangement links TRBV19 to TRBJ1-1; possibly TRBD1 for D (5 bases). The germline V gene encodes CDR1 LNHDA and CDR2 SQIVND (reference sequence). This CDR3 is built from 17 residues. Trimming left V 3 bases short and J 6 bases short, with 23 bases between. This chain's CDR3 is CASSIPLPQGKRAEAFF. The CDR3 nucleotides read TGTGCCAGTAGTATTCCCCTACCTCAGGGAAAAAGAGCTGAAGCTTTCTTT. The full variable domain, completed using reference TRBV19 and TRBJ1-1, is DGGITQSPKYLFRKEGQNVTLSCEQNLNHDAMYWYRQDPGQGLRLIYYSQIVNDFQKGDIAEGYSVSREKKESFPLTVTSAQKNPTAFYLCASSIPLPQGKRAEAFFGQGTRLTVV.

This chain joins TRBV11-2 and TRBJ2-5, with D tentatively TRBD1 (5 bases). This CDR3 spans 16 amino acids. Germline V lookup: CDR1 SGHAT, CDR2 FQNNGV. Trimming removed 5 bases at V and 4 bases at J, with 20 bases between. CDR3 coding DNA: TGTGCCAGCAGCCCTATTTCTGTGCAGGGATCAGAGACCCAGTACTTC. This translates into CASSPISVQGSETQYF.

Written as DNA, the CDR3 is TGTGCCAGCAGTCGCTCACAGGGTTTTTACTATGGCTACACCTTC. This translates into CASSRSQGFYYGYTF. The rearrangement links TRBV6-6 to TRBJ1-2; D is possibly TRBD1 (6 bases). Trimming removed 5 bases at V and 3 bases at J, with 16 bases between. CDR1 and CDR2 from the germline V gene are MNHNY and SVGAGI (reference sequence). The CDR3 extends over 15 amino acids.

The chain combines TRBV6-6 with TRBJ2-2; possibly TRBD1 or TRBD2 for D (5 bases each). The CDR3 covers 15 residues. Trimming shortened V by 5 bases and J by 7 bases, and 17 bases separated the two germline ends. Germline lookup yields CDR1 MNHNY and CDR2 SVGAGI (reference sequence). CDR3 loop: CASSPTGLRGGELFF. The CDR3 coding sequence is TGTGCCAGCAGTCCTACGGGCCTGAGGGGCGGGGAGCTGTTTTTT.

This clone was observed a single time. V usage is TRBV4-3 and J usage is TRBJ2-5, with D hard to call. CDR1 and CDR2 from the germline V gene are LGHNA and YSLEER. The germline V and J ends were trimmed by 3 bases and 1 base, with 12 bases remaining between them. The CDR3 spans 15 residues. In nucleotides, the CDR3 is TGCGCCAGCAGCCAGACTCGGTACGTCCAAGAGACCCAGTACTTC. Translated: CASSQTRYVQETQYF.

The rearrangement uses TRBV7-2 and TRBJ2-4; D call uncertain. The CDR3 runs to 16 residues. Germline V lookup: CDR1 SGHTA, CDR2 FQGNSA. Trimming removed 1 base from V and 0 bases from J, with 10 bases in between. The CDR3 here is CASSLGGSLAKNIQYF. The CDR3 coding sequence is TGTGCCAGCAGCTTAGGGGGATCCCTAGCCAAAAACATTCAGTACTTC.

V is TRBV10-3 and J is TRBJ2-5; no definite D call. V was trimmed by 5 bases and J by 5 bases, leaving 12 bases between them. The CDR3 runs to 13 residues. Germline CDR1 reads ENHRY; CDR2 reads SYGVKD. Written as DNA, the CDR3 is TGTGCCATCAGTATTAGTGTAGGGGAGACCCAGTACTTC. Amino acids: CAISISVGETQYF.

This clone has more than one count but fewer than ten. The rearrangement joins TRBV7-2 to TRBJ2-5; D uncertain. Germline CDR1 SGHTA, CDR2 FQGNSA. The CDR3 runs to 12 residues. V lost 1 base and J lost 4, with 4 bases in between. CDR3 nucleotide sequence: TGTGCCAGCAGCTTAGATCGAGAGACCCAGTACTTC. Its translation is CASSLDRETQYF.

J is TRBJ2-1 and V is TRBV4-1; D might be TRBD1 or TRBD2, each matching 6 bases. Germline V CDR1 and CDR2: MGHRA, YSYEKL. CDR3 size: 16 residues. V shed 5 bases and J shed 6 bases, with 20 bases lying between them. The CDR3 nucleotides read TGCGCCAGCAGCTCCCGACCCTCGGGGGCGGTCAATGAGCAGTTCTTC. This sequence encodes CASSSRPSGAVNEQFF.

The J gene is TRBJ1-2, the V gene TRBV7-2, with TRBD1 matching over 8 bases. The CDR3 loop spans 14 amino acids. Trimming took 1 base from V and 8 from J; bases not matched to a gene: 6. From germline, CDR1 is SGHTA and CDR2 FQGNSA. The DNA of the CDR3 is TGTGCCAGCAGCTTAGAGGACAGGGCGGAGGGCTACACCTTC. It is translated as CASSLEDRAEGYTF.

The chain carries TRBV6-5 and TRBJ2-4; tentatively, D is TRBD2 (7 bases). The CDR3 sequence is 15 residues long. The ends were cut back, 6 bases at V and 4 bases at J, with 16 bases in the middle. Germline loops: CDR1 MNHEY, CDR2 SVGAGI. CDR3 coding DNA: TGTGCCAGCAGCCTCGTAGGGGGGGCAAAAAACATTCAGTACTTC. Its translation is CASSLVGGAKNIQYF.

The rearrangement links TRBV9 to TRBJ2-5; D remains ambiguous. This CDR3 spans 15 amino acids. Germline-derived CDR1 and CDR2 are SGDLS and YYNGEE. Trimming stripped 0 bases from V and 0 bases from J, with 9 bases between. The CDR3 protein is CASSVATAYQETQYF. The DNA for the CDR3 is TGTGCCAGCAGCGTAGCGACGGCGTACCAAGAGACCCAGTACTTC.

The chain recombines TRBV7-8 with TRBJ1-2, with 7 bases matching TRBD1. With V trimmed by 3 bases and J by 4 bases, 2 bases remained unmatched. Germline V lookup: CDR1 SGHVS, CDR2 FQNEAQ. The CDR3 covers 13 residues. DNA of the CDR3: TGTGCCAGCAGCTTTCGACAGGGCTATGGCTACACCTTC. It yields the protein CASSFRQGYGYTF.

This clone was recorded once. The chain has TRBV5-6 and TRBJ2-5; no definite D call. The germline gives CDR1 SGHDT, CDR2 YYEEEE. The V gene lost 2 bases and the J gene lost 5 bases, with 4 bases spanning the gap. This CDR3 spans 11 amino acids. The DNA for the CDR3 is TGTGCCAGCAGCTTAACTGAGACCCAGTACTTC. It specifies CASSLTETQYF.

The chain uses TRBV6-5 and TRBJ2-1; 11 bases fit TRBD2. The germline gives CDR1 MNHEY, CDR2 SVGAGI. This CDR3 has 15 residues. V gave up 5 bases and J gave up 7 bases; unmatched junction bases: 7. As DNA, the CDR3 is TGTGCCAGCAGTCGAGGACTAGCGGGTGGGAATGAGCAGTTCTTC. Its translation: CASSRGLAGGNEQFF.